The 32 T cell receptor beta chains in this list originate from one sample, sequenced in a study of cytomegalovirus exposure and HLA in healthy donors. 13 Jbeta primers and 60 Vbeta primers were used for the PCR. TCRdb keeps only in-frame clones here, not all; method: immunoSEQ multiplex PCR. Among 110,000 to 150,000 clones listed, 78% were seen once. The sample consisted of PBMCs. Receptors originate from a female donor in good health and CMV-seronegative.

The gene calls are TRBV7-9 and TRBJ1-1, with 7 bases fitting TRBD1. Germline V gives CDR1 SEHNR, CDR2 FQNEAQ (reference sequence). V trimming: 5 bases; J trimming: 4 bases; junction bases outside the gene matches: 4. The CDR3 has 13 residues. This CDR3 is CASSETGFTEAFF. CDR3 bases: TGTGCCAGCAGCGAGACAGGGTTCACTGAAGCTTTCTTT.

Points on this clone: Compared with germline, one end of the junction differs, possibly owing to a read error. V usage is TRBV7-9 and J usage is TRBJ1-6; 7 positions agree with TRBD1. The length of the CDR3 is 13 residues. CDR1 and CDR2 (germline): SEHNR, FQNEAQ (reference sequence). The CDR3 region is CSSSLGQESPLHF. CDR3 nucleotide sequence: TGTTCCAGCAGCTTAGGACAGGAATCACCCCTCCACTTT.

The DNA of the CDR3 is TGCGCCAGCAGCTTGGAAGGGAGGAGGACAGATACGCAGTATTTT. Its protein is CASSLEGRRTDTQYF. The chain is built from TRBV5-1 and TRBJ2-3; the D gene is possibly TRBD2 (6 bases). Germline V gene data show CDR1 as SGHRS and CDR2 as YFSETQ. Trimming left V 0 bases short and J 3 bases short, with 11 bases between. The CDR3 covers 15 residues.

The gene calls are TRBV6-6 and TRBJ2-1, with TRBD2 identical over 10 bases. Germline V gene lookup returns CDR1 MNHNY and CDR2 SVGAGI (reference sequence). This CDR3 contains 16 residues. Trimming took 0 bases from V and 8 from J; bases not matched to a gene: 7. CDR3 DNA: TGTGCCAGCAGTTACTCGGGTCTAGCGGGAGCCTATGAGCAGTTCTTC. As protein: CASSYSGLAGAYEQFF.

With respect to this clone: The sample contains more than one DNA sequence encoding this CDR3. DNA of the CDR3: TGCAGCGTTGGGGGAGTGAATCAGCCCCAGCATTTT. This gives the protein CSVGGVNQPQHF. The rearrangement uses TRBV29-1 and TRBJ1-5; no clear D. CDR3 length: 12 residues. CDR1 and CDR2 from the germline V gene are SQVTM and ANQGSEA. Trimming took 4 bases from V and 4 from J, leaving 8 bases between them.

The rearrangement joins TRBV7-3 to TRBJ2-7, with TRBD1 matching 8 bases. The J segment lost 5 bases and the V segment lost 2 bases, leaving 8 bases of the junction unmatched. Per the germline V gene, CDR1 is SGHTA and CDR2 is FQGTGA. The CDR3 extends over 15 amino acids. CDR3 DNA: TGTGCCAGCAGCTTATATCCGGACAGGGTCAACGAGCAGTACTTC. Protein sequence: CASSLYPDRVNEQYF.

The chain uses TRBV28 and TRBJ2-5; 14 nucleotides align to TRBD2. Germline V CDR1 and CDR2: MDHEN, SYDVKM. This CDR3 is 16 amino acids long. V shed 5 bases, J shed 3 bases, and the junction held 5 bases outside the gene matches. The CDR3 here is CASSARLAGGKETQYF. The CDR3 region has the DNA TGTGCCAGCAGTGCCCGACTAGCGGGAGGGAAAGAGACCCAGTACTTC.

The chain uses TRBV7-6 and TRBJ2-3, with 8 bases aligning to TRBD2. Losses at the gene ends were 5 bases for V and 4 bases for J; bases not matched to a gene: 8. CDR3 length: 15 residues. CDR1 is SGHVS, CDR2 FNYEAQ, per germline. The CDR3 reads CASSHGRAGSDTQYF. DNA of the CDR3: TGTGCCAGCAGCCACGGGAGGGCCGGTTCAGATACGCAGTATTTT.

The V and J genes are TRBV18 and TRBJ2-1; 14 nucleotides agree with TRBD2. The germline gives CDR1 KGHSH, CDR2 LQKENI. J gave up 5 bases and V 2 bases, and 11 bases lay outside the gene matches. CDR3 length equals 19 residues. The CDR3 loop reads CASSPGLAGGLHRNNEQFF. The DNA for the CDR3 is TGTGCCAGCTCACCAGGACTAGCGGGAGGCCTCCACAGGAACAATGAGCAGTTCTTC.

This clone was counted only a few times. V gene TRBV5-1 combines with J gene TRBJ1-1; a possible D gene is TRBD1 (5 bases). This CDR3 comprises 12 residues. With 5 bases removed from V and 4 bases from J, the gap between germline ends came to 9 bases. Germline lookup yields CDR1 SGHRS and CDR2 YFSETQ. The CDR3 DNA reads as TGCGCCAGCAGAGCCGGGGGCACTGAAGCTTTCTTT. Amino acids: CASRAGGTEAFF.

The V call is TRBV11-2, the J call TRBJ2-3; 8 nucleotides align to TRBD2. The CDR3 sequence is 16 residues long. Germline CDR1 reads SGHAT; CDR2 reads FQNNGV. V lost 0 bases to trimming and J lost 7 bases; unmatched junction nucleotides: 9. CDR3 in amino acids: CASSLEIAGGTYTQYF. Written as DNA, the CDR3 is TGTGCCAGCAGCTTAGAGATTGCGGGGGGTACCTATACGCAGTATTTT.

This clone has a single count. The V call is TRBV13, the J call TRBJ1-6, with 9 nucleotides matching TRBD1. The CDR3 runs 17 residues. Germline CDR1 PRHDT, CDR2 FYEKMQ (reference sequence). Unmatched junction bases numbered 5, after V lost 0 bases and J lost 5 bases. Here the CDR3 reads CASSLGSGTGNNSPLHF. In DNA form, the CDR3 reads TGTGCCAGCAGCTTAGGCTCCGGGACAGGGAATAATTCACCCCTCCACTTT.

This clone has just a few counts. This chain joins TRBV28 and TRBJ1-2, with D uncertain. This CDR3 has 12 amino acids. Deletions cut 10 bases from V and 3 bases from J, with 12 bases between. CDR1 MDHEN and CDR2 SYDVKM come from the germline V gene. DNA for the CDR3: TGTGCCATCAAGCCACGTCACTATGGCTACACCTTC. Translation gives CAIKPRHYGYTF.

This clone appeared a few times. The chain uses TRBV27 and TRBJ2-2, with unresolved D. Germline lookup yields CDR1 MNHEY and CDR2 SMNVEV (reference sequence). V lost 4 bases and J lost 2, with 11 bases in between. The CDR3 spans 15 residues. The CDR3 loop reads CASSSRLINTGELFF. CDR3 bases: TGTGCCAGCAGTTCAAGACTGATAAACACCGGGGAGCTGTTTTTT.

The chain uses TRBV28 and TRBJ1-1, with TRBD1 identical over 7 bases. J was trimmed by 0 bases and V by 5 bases; bases with no gene match: 12. The CDR3 is 17 amino acids. Germline values: CDR1 MDHEN, CDR2 SYDVKM. The CDR3 spells CASSPRQGSSMNTEAFF. CDR3 DNA sequence: TGTGCCAGCAGTCCCCGACAGGGCTCTTCTATGAACACTGAAGCTTTCTTT. The whole variable domain, filled in from reference TRBV28 and TRBJ1-1, reads DVKVTQSSRYLVKRTGEKVFLECVQDMDHENMFWYRQDPGLGLRLIYFSYDVKMKEKGDIPEGYSVSREKKERFSLILESASTNQTSMYLCASSPRQGSSMNTEAFFGQGTRLTVV.

The V gene is TRBV28, the J gene TRBJ1-4, with unresolved D. Germline lookup yields CDR1 MDHEN and CDR2 SYDVKM. Trimming took off 2 bases at V and 7 bases at J, with 20 bases between the two ends. The CDR3 length is 17 residues. The CDR3 reads CASSLVSGQAFGEKLFF. The CDR3 DNA reads TGTGCCAGCAGTTTAGTCAGTGGGCAGGCGTTCGGTGAAAAACTGTTTTTT.

This chain joins TRBV7-9 and TRBJ2-3; no definite D call. Trimming removed 1 base at V and 4 bases at J, with 6 bases between. This CDR3 spans 13 amino acids. CDR1 and CDR2 from the germline V gene are SEHNR and FQNEAQ (reference sequence). For the CDR3, the DNA is TGTGCCAGCAGCTTAGTCGGGTCAGATACGCAGTATTTT. This encodes CASSLVGSDTQYF.

V usage is TRBV30 and J usage is TRBJ2-3; TRBD2 matches 10 bases. The V gene end was trimmed by 4 bases and the J gene end by 5 bases; junction bases not matched to a gene: 9. This CDR3 is built from 15 residues. Germline CDR1 reads GTSNPN; CDR2 reads SVGIG (reference sequence). This CDR3 is CAWISSGRAGDTQYF. CDR3 coding DNA: TGTGCCTGGATTTCGAGCGGGAGGGCCGGAGATACGCAGTATTTT.

This sequence joins TRBV4-1 and TRBJ1-6; no clear D gene. The CDR3 covers 17 residues. V dropped 0 bases and J dropped 0 bases, with 9 bases sitting between them. In germline, CDR1 is MGHRA, CDR2 YSYEKL. As DNA, the CDR3 is TGCGCCAGCAGCCAAGATCCCACAGCCTCCTATAATTCACCCCTCCACTTT. This codes for CASSQDPTASYNSPLHF.

The rearrangement uses TRBV9 and TRBJ1-1; D is unresolved. V lost 4 bases to trimming and J lost 4 bases, with 14 bases between them. The CDR3 runs 14 residues. Germline V gives CDR1 SGDLS, CDR2 YYNGEE. CDR3 sequence: CASSPHRGGTEAFF. CDR3 coding DNA: TGTGCCAGCAGCCCCCATCGGGGAGGCACTGAAGCTTTCTTT.

This clone showed up just a few times. This rearrangement joins TRBV7-9 to TRBJ1-1; 9 positions agree with TRBD1. This CDR3 spans 14 amino acids. Per the germline V gene, CDR1 is SEHNR and CDR2 is FQNEAQ (reference sequence). The V and J ends lost 6 bases and 4 bases, in that order; junction bases with no gene match: 6. CDR3 nucleotides: TGTGCCAGCAGAACAGGGGGCGCGGTCACTGAAGCTTTCTTT. It yields the protein CASRTGGAVTEAFF.

This chain joins TRBV7-9 and TRBJ1-1; D not certain. This CDR3 region has 14 residues. Germline values: CDR1 SEHNR, CDR2 FQNEAQ (reference sequence). Trimming shortened V by 4 bases and J by 0 bases, and 9 bases separated the two germline ends. DNA of the CDR3: TGTGCCAGCAGCTCACGGGGTATGAACACTGAAGCTTTCTTT. Amino acids: CASSSRGMNTEAFF.

The chain links TRBV19 to TRBJ2-7, with 8 positions matching TRBD1. Germline V gene sequence: CDR1 LNHDA, CDR2 SQIVND (reference sequence). V lost 6 bases to trimming and J lost 3 bases; unmatched junction nucleotides: 4. This CDR3 spans 13 amino acids. Here the CDR3 reads CASSRGQLYEQYF. In DNA, the CDR3 is TGTGCCAGTAGCAGGGGGCAACTCTACGAGCAGTACTTC. Looking up the rest from reference TRBV19 and TRBJ2-7 gives the full variable domain: DGGITQSPKYLFRKEGQNVTLSCEQNLNHDAMYWYRQDPGQGLRLIYYSQIVNDFQKGDIAEGYSVSREKKESFPLTVTSAQKNPTAFYLCASSRGQLYEQYFGPGTRLTVT.

This clone was seen just once. This sequence joins TRBV11-1 and TRBJ2-5, with 9 bases lining up with TRBD2. Germline CDR1 is SGHAT and CDR2 is FQDESV (reference sequence). The trim removed 1 base at V and 4 bases at J, leaving 1 base unmatched. The CDR3 has 14 residues. This chain's CDR3 is CASSLELAGETQYF. CDR3 nucleotide sequence: TGTGCCAGCAGCTTAGAACTAGCGGGAGAGACCCAGTACTTC. Using reference TRBV11-1 and TRBJ2-5 for the parts outside the CDR3, the full variable domain is EAEVAQSPRYKITEKSQAVAFWCDPISGHATLYWYRQILGQGPELLVQFQDESVVDDSQLPKDRFSAERLKGVDSTLKIQPAELGDSAMYLCASSLELAGETQYFGPGTRLLVL.

The genes are TRBV14 and TRBJ1-1; TRBD1 aligns across 11 bases. V was clipped by 4 bases and J by 4 bases; unmatched bases: 5. CDR1 is SGHDN, CDR2 FVKESK, per germline. The CDR3 runs 15 residues. The DNA of the CDR3 is TGTGCCAGCAGCCTACGGACAGGGGGCGGCACTGAAGCTTTCTTT. This encodes CASSLRTGGGTEAFF.

V gene TRBV6-5 combines with J gene TRBJ2-5; weak D call: TRBD2 (6 bases). Germline-derived CDR1 and CDR2 are MNHEY and SVGAGI. The V end was cut by 0 bases, the J end by 9 bases, with 11 bases between. This CDR3 comprises 13 residues. CDR3 DNA: TGTGCCAGCAGTTACTCACCCGGAGGGGCCCAGTACTTC. Translated, it gives CASSYSPGGAQYF.

The V and J genes are TRBV5-1 and TRBJ2-2; D unclear. There are 11 residues in the CDR3. The germline V gene has CDR1 SGHRS and CDR2 YFSETQ. V lost 2 bases, J lost 7 bases, and 3 bases lay in between. CDR3 in amino acids: CASSFGGELFF. The CDR3 region has the DNA TGCGCCAGCAGCTTCGGCGGGGAGCTGTTTTTT. Complete variable domain (other parts from reference TRBV5-1 and TRBJ2-2): KAGVTQTPRYLIKTRGQQVTLSCSPISGHRSVSWYQQTPGQGLQFLFEYFSETQRNKGNFPGRFSGRQFSNSRSEMNVSTLELGDSALYLCASSFGGELFFGEGSRLTVL.

The CDR3 is CASSLAPGNVYGYTF. The CDR3 DNA sequence: TGTGCCAGCAGCTTGGCCCCAGGGAACGTTTATGGCTACACCTTC. The V call is TRBV5-8, the J call TRBJ1-2; the D gene is possibly TRBD1 (5 bases). Trimming removed 0 bases from V and 5 bases from J, with 14 bases in between. This CDR3 is built from 15 residues. The germline gives CDR1 SGHTS, CDR2 YDEGEE. The whole variable domain, filled in from reference TRBV5-8 and TRBJ1-2, reads EAGVTQSPTHLIKTRGQQATLRCSPISGHTSVYWYQQALGLGLQFLLWYDEGEERNRGNFPPRFSGRQFPNYSSELNVNALELEDSALYLCASSLAPGNVYGYTFGSGTRLTVV.

DNA of the CDR3: TGTGCCACCAAAAAAACGCTGGGACTAGCGGCTGACGATGAGCAGTTCTTC. Translation gives CATKKTLGLAADDEQFF. The chain couples TRBV15 to TRBJ2-1; 11 bases fit TRBD2. CDR3 length: 17 amino acids. Germline V gene data show CDR1 as LNHNV and CDR2 as YYDKDF (reference sequence). V lost 7 bases, J lost 8 bases, and 16 bases stayed unmatched.

V usage is TRBV5-1 and J usage is TRBJ2-7; 15 positions match TRBD2. CDR1 is SGHRS and CDR2 is YFSETQ in the germline V gene. V lost 4 bases to trimming and J lost 4 bases; unmatched junction nucleotides: 9. This CDR3 is 17 amino acids long. The CDR3 DNA is TGCGCCAGCAGCATGGGACTAGCGGGAGGCTCACCATACGAGCAGTACTTC. It specifies CASSMGLAGGSPYEQYF.

The rearrangement joins TRBV29-1 to TRBJ1-1; no clear D gene. Germline V gene data show CDR1 as SQVTM and CDR2 as ANQGSEA. CDR3 length equals 13 residues. Deletions cut 7 bases from V and 0 bases from J, with 12 bases between. The DNA for the CDR3 is TGCAGCGCTTATAGTGTTATGAACACTGAAGCTTTCTTT. It codes for CSAYSVMNTEAFF. Full variable domain (rest looked up from reference TRBV29-1 and TRBJ1-1): SAVISQKPSRDICQRGTSLTIQCQVDSQVTMMFWYRQQPGQSLTLIATANQGSEATYESGFVIDKFPISRPNLTFSTLTVSNMSPEDSSIYLCSAYSVMNTEAFFGQGTRLTVV.

The V call is TRBV28, the J call TRBJ2-1; TRBD2 agrees at 12 bases. CDR1 MDHEN and CDR2 SYDVKM come from the germline V gene. The CDR3 extends over 16 amino acids. With V trimmed by 3 bases and J by 6 bases, 6 bases remained unmatched. The CDR3 DNA sequence: TGTGCCAGCAGTTTCTTTCTAGCGGGAGGGTCCAATGAGCAGTTCTTC. This encodes CASSFFLAGGSNEQFF.